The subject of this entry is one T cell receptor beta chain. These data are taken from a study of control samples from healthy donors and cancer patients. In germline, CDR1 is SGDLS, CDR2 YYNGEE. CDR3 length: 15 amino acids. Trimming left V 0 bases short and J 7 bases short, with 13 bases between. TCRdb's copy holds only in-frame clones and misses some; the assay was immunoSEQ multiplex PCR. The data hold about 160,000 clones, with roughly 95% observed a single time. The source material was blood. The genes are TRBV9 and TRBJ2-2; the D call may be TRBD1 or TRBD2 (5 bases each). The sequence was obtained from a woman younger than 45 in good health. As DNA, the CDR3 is TGTGCCAGCAGCGTAGAGGGGCCTGGAGGCGGGGAGCTGTTTTTT. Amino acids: CASSVEGPGGGELFF.